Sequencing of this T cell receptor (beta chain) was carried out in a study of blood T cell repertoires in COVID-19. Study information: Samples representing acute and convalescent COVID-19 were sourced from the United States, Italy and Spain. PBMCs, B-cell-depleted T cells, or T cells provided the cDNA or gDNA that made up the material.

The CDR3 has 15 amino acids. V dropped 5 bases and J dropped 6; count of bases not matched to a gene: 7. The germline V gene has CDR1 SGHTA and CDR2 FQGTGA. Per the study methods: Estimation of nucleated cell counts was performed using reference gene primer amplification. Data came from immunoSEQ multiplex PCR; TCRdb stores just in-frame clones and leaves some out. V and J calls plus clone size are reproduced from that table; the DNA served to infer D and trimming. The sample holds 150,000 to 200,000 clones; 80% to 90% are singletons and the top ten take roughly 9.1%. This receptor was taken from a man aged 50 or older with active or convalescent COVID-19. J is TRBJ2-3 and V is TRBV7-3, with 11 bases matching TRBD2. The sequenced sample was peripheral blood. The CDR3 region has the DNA TGTGCCAGCAGCCCGACTAGCGGGGAATGGGATACGCAGTATTTT. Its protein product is CASSPTSGEWDTQYF.